The present T cell receptor beta chain was sequenced within a study of cytomegalovirus exposure and HLA in healthy donors. Primers: 60 Vbeta forward and 13 Jbeta reverse. Profiling relied on immunoSEQ multiplex PCR, and the TCRdb table lists in-frame clones only, not all of them. The sample yields about 160,000 clones, roughly three quarters seen once. Whole-study findings and limits: An analysis done earlier found most TCR beta V segments productive about 87% or about 30% of the time.

In regard to this clone: Its cognate antigen is unknown.

Germline-derived CDR1 and CDR2 are SGHRS and YFSETQ. The CDR3 is 17 amino acids. V dropped 0 bases and J dropped 7 bases, with 17 bases sitting between them. This sequence was found in a man in his late teens or twenties in good health and CMV-seropositive. Sequencing was performed on PBMCs. The rearrangement joins TRBV5-1 to TRBJ1-6; possible D gene TRBD1, 5 bases. The CDR3 DNA sequence: TGCGCCAGCAGCTTGGCCCGTGGAGGGGAGGTCAATTCACCCCTCCACTTT. This translates into CASSLARGGEVNSPLHF. Supplemented by reference TRBV5-1 and TRBJ1-6, the full variable domain reads KAGVTQTPRYLIKTRGQQVTLSCSPISGHRSVSWYQQTPGQGLQFLFEYFSETQRNKGNFPGRFSGRQFSNSRSEMNVSTLELGDSALYLCASSLARGGEVNSPLHFGNGTRLTVT.